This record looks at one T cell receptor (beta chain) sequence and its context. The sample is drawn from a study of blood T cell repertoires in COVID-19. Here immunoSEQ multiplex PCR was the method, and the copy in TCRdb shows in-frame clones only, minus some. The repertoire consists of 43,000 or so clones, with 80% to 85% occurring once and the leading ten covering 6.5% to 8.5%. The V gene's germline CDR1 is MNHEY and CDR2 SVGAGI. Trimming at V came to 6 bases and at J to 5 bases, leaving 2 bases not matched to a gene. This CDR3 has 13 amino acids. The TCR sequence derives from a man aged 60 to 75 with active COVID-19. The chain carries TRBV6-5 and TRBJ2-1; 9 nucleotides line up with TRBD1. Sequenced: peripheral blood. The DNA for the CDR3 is TGTGCCAGCAGGGGGACAGGGAACAATGAGCAGTTCTTC. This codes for CASRGTGNNEQFF.